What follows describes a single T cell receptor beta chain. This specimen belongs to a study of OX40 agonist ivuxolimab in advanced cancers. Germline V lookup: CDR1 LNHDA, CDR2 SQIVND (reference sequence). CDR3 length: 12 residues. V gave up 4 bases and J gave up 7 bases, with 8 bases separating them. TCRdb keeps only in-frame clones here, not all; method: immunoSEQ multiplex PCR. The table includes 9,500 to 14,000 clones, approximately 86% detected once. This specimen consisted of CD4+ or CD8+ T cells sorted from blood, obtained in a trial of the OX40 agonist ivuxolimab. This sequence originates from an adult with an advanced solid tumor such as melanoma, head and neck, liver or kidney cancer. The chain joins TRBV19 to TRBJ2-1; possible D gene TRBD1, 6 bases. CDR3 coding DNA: TGTGCCAGTAGTAGCCAGGGGAATGAGCAGTTCTTC. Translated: CASSSQGNEQFF.